This TCR beta chain was recovered during a study of long-term antiretroviral therapy in people with HIV. The germline V gene has CDR1 LGHNT and CDR2 FRNRAP. J lost 10 bases, V lost 1 base, and 4 bases had no gene match. This CDR3 contains 13 residues. Version v3.0 of the immunoSEQ assay ran at survey level. Generated by immunoSEQ multiplex PCR, the TCRdb table keeps only in-frame clones and is missing some. In the table there are about 29,000 clones, around 90% of which are singletons. This sequence originates from a man in his fifties with HIV. The chain employs TRBV12-5 and TRBJ2-5; 9 nucleotides line up with TRBD1. The source was unsorted PBMCs, collected 3.2 years before starting antiretroviral therapy. The CDR3 loop is CASGLEQGAFQYF. CDR3 nucleotides: TGTGCTAGTGGTTTGGAACAGGGGGCATTCCAGTACTTC. The entire variable domain, with the rest obtained from reference TRBV12-5 and TRBJ2-5, is as follows: DARVTQTPRHKVTEMGQEVTMRCQPILGHNTVFWYRQTMMQGLELLAYFRNRAPLDDSGMPKDRFSAEMPDATLATLKIQPSEPRDSAVYFCASGLEQGAFQYFGPGTRLLVL.